These 21 T cell receptor beta chains came from one sample sequenced in a study of T cells in Graves' hyperthyroidism and ophthalmopathy. TCR beta CDR3 regions were amplified from RNA. The HTBI set primed first-round TCR CDR3 RT-PCR. TCRdb re-called the multiplex PCR reads through MiXCR, storing one row per CDR3 protein. This sample has hundreds of thousands of distinct CDR3 sequences, with less than 25% found just once. Sequencing was done on a sample of blood. The receptors were sampled from a man aged 25-45 years with Graves' ophthalmopathy.

The chain uses TRBV5-1 and TRBJ2-2; possible D gene TRBD1, 7 bases. V lost 0 bases, J lost 7 bases, and 16 bases lay in between. This CDR3 is built from 16 residues. Germline V gene lookup returns CDR1 SGHRS and CDR2 YFSETQ. CDR3 region: CASSLGGTVHNGELFF. The CDR3 DNA reads TGCGCCAGCAGCTTGGGCGGGACAGTACATAACGGGGAGCTGTTTTTT.

This clonotype was counted only a few times. This rearrangement joins TRBV6-2 or TRBV6-3 to TRBJ2-1; a weak D match, TRBD1 (5 bases). CDR3 length: 13 amino acids. Germline V gene lookup returns CDR1 MNHEY and CDR2 SVGEGT. The V end lost 0 bases, the J end lost 5 bases, and 5 bases lay between the germline ends. In DNA form, the CDR3 reads TGTGCCAGCAGTTACTCGACAGACAATGAGCAGTTCTTC. Its protein product is CASSYSTDNEQFF.

V and J are TRBV27 and TRBJ2-1, with D possibly matching TRBD2 (7 bases). The V end lost 8 bases, the J end lost 6 bases, and 14 bases lay between the germline ends. CDR3 length: 13 residues. The germline V gene encodes CDR1 MNHEY and CDR2 SMNVEV (reference sequence). CDR3 DNA: TGTGCCAGCCGGGGGGCTGAGTTCAATGAGCAGTTCTTC. It is translated as CASRGAEFNEQFF.

This rearrangement joins TRBV12-3 or TRBV12-4 to TRBJ2-7; D tentatively reads TRBD1 or TRBD2 (5 bases each). The CDR3 consists of 14 residues. The V end lost 6 bases, the J end lost 3 bases, and 15 bases lay between the germline ends. CDR3 sequence (DNA): TGTGCCAGCAGCCGACCCAGGGAGCGCTACGAGCAGTACTTC. As protein: CASSRPRERYEQYF.

The V call is TRBV24-1, the J call TRBJ2-1, with D perhaps being TRBD1 or TRBD2 (5 bases each). Germline CDR1 is KGHDR and CDR2 is SFDVKD. V lost 2 bases, J lost 15 bases, and 13 bases lay in between. There are 12 residues in the CDR3. This CDR3 is CATSDSPGPPFF. In DNA, the CDR3 is TGTGCCACCAGTGATTCCCCGGGACCCCCGTTCTTC.

This clonotype has more than one count but fewer than ten. The V call is TRBV11-2, the J call TRBJ1-1, with a tentative D call TRBD1 (5 bases). CDR1 and CDR2 from the germline V gene are SGHAT and FQNNGV. V lost 6 bases, J lost 12 bases, and 17 bases lay in between. This CDR3 contains 12 residues. CDR3 sequence (DNA): TGTGCCAGCAGTAGGGCCGAGGGGTCAACTTTCTTT. It encodes CASSRAEGSTFF.

This clonotype has just a few counts. The chain employs TRBV20-1 and TRBJ2-7; 10 bases agree with TRBD2. The CDR3 is 14 amino acids. CDR1 and CDR2 from the germline V gene are DFQATT and SNEGSKA (reference sequence). V gave up 4 bases and J gave up 5 bases; unmatched junction bases: 8. Here the CDR3 DNA reads TGCAGTGCTAAGCTAGCGGGAGAAGGGAACGAGCAGTACTTC. Translation: CSAKLAGEGNEQYF.

This clonotype was picked up a small number of times. The chain couples TRBV20-1 to TRBJ2-7, with TRBD2 as a possible D gene (5 bases). This CDR3 region has 14 residues. The germline V gene encodes CDR1 DFQATT and CDR2 SNEGSKA (reference sequence). Deletions cut 2 bases from V and 2 bases from J, with 13 bases between. CDR3 residues: CSARSDYLTYEQYF. CDR3 DNA: TGCAGTGCTAGAAGTGACTACCTAACCTACGAGCAGTACTTC.

As for this clonotype: A read error is possible here, since a much larger clone lies one base away. The chain joins TRBV29-1 to TRBJ1-2; TRBD1 matches 12 bases. This CDR3 comprises 14 residues. CDR1 and CDR2 (germline): SQVTM, ANQGSEA. CDR3 nucleotides: TGCAACGTAGTCCGGGACAGGGGGCACTATGGCTACACCTTC. Translated, it gives CNVVRDRGHYGYTF. The entire variable domain, with the rest obtained from reference TRBV29-1 and TRBJ1-2, is as follows: SAVISQKPSRDICQRGTSLTIQCQVDSQVTMMFWYRQQPGQSLTLIATANQGSEATYESGFVIDKFPISRPNLTFSTLTVSNMSPEDSSIYLCNVVRDRGHYGYTFGSGTRLTVV.

The rearrangement joins TRBV6-8 to TRBJ2-5; perhaps TRBD2 as D (5 bases). Looked up from germline, CDR1 is MNHGY and CDR2 is SAAAGT. V lost 0 bases to trimming and J lost 5 bases, with 10 bases between them. The CDR3 sequence is 14 residues long. The CDR3 sequence: CASSYSQLEETQYF. For the CDR3, the DNA is TGTGCCAGCAGTTACTCTCAACTAGAGGAGACCCAGTACTTC.

CDR3: CASSEVYATNEKLFF. CDR3 sequence (DNA): TGTGCCAGCAGTGAAGTTTATGCAACTAATGAAAAACTGTTTTTT. The chain couples TRBV6-1 to TRBJ1-4; no clear D. Trimming removed 1 base at V and 0 bases at J, with 6 bases between. The CDR3 has 15 residues. CDR1 is MNHNS and CDR2 is SASEGT in the germline V gene.

This clonotype was counted a few times. CDR3 amino acids: CASSHTGLAKNIQYF. The CDR3, as DNA: TGTGCCAGCAGCCATACAGGGTTGGCCAAAAACATTCAGTACTTC. The chain has TRBV14 and TRBJ2-4; TRBD1 is a possible D gene (6 bases). Germline V gene data show CDR1 as SGHDN and CDR2 as FVKESK. Trimming left V 3 bases short and J 1 base short, with 10 bases between. There are 15 residues in the CDR3. The complete variable domain, with remaining parts taken from reference TRBV14 and TRBJ2-4, reads EAGVTQFPSHSVIEKGQTVTLRCDPISGHDNLYWYRRVMGKEIKFLLHFVKESKQDESGMPNNRFLAERTGGTYSTLKVQPAELEDSGVYFCASSHTGLAKNIQYFGAGTRLSVL.

This clonotype was detected many times. The chain recombines TRBV5-6 with TRBJ1-2; no clear D. V was cut by 4 bases and J by 7 bases, with 14 bases left in between. Germline CDR1 and CDR2: SGHDT and YYEEEE. This CDR3 region has 13 residues. CDR3: CASSGNRFGGYTF. The CDR3 bases are TGTGCCAGCAGCGGGAACAGATTTGGTGGCTACACCTTC.

This clonotype has at least ten counts. The V and J genes are TRBV11-2 and TRBJ2-7; TRBD2 aligns across 9 bases. This CDR3 region has 14 residues. Germline values: CDR1 SGHAT, CDR2 FQNNGV. V lost 4 bases and J lost 6; bases outside the gene matches: 7. The CDR3 protein is CASSSRAREGEQYF. The CDR3 region has the DNA TGTGCCAGCAGCTCCCGGGCGCGGGAGGGCGAGCAGTACTTC.

This clonotype was counted only a few times. The chain has TRBV4-1 and TRBJ1-6; weak D call: TRBD1 (5 bases). The CDR3 is made up of 15 amino acids. Germline assignment: CDR1 MGHRA and CDR2 YSYEKL. V lost 8 bases and J 7 bases, leaving 18 bases between the germline ends. The CDR3 here is CASSVRGGENSPLHF. DNA of the CDR3: TGCGCCAGCTCCGTTCGCGGGGGGGAAAATTCACCCCTCCACTTT.

This clonotype appeared a few times. V and J are TRBV6-1 and TRBJ1-5; D is perhaps TRBD1 (6 bases). Trimming pared 7 bases from V and 6 bases from J, leaving 16 bases between. CDR1 and CDR2 (germline): MNHNS, SASEGT. The CDR3 extends over 14 amino acids. CDR3 residues: CASKTGSSPQPQHF. In nucleotides, the CDR3 is TGTGCCAGCAAGACAGGAAGTTCCCCTCAGCCCCAGCATTTT.

The V gene is TRBV6-4, the J gene TRBJ2-1; no clear D. The CDR3 is made up of 15 amino acids. Germline V lookup: CDR1 MRHNA, CDR2 SNTAGT. V was clipped by 3 bases and J by 7 bases, with 16 bases between them. CDR3: CASSEQPTPVNEQFF. In nucleotides, the CDR3 is TGTGCCAGCAGTGAACAGCCTACCCCGGTGAATGAGCAGTTCTTC.

This chain connects TRBV5-5 to TRBJ2-2; D is perhaps TRBD2 (6 bases). Germline CDR1 reads SGHKS; CDR2 reads YYEKEE (reference sequence). The CDR3 length is 14 residues. V lost 5 bases to trimming and J lost 6 bases, with 14 bases between them. The CDR3 nucleotides read TGTGCCAGCAGGACTGGCGGGGCTGCCGGGGAGCTGTTTTTT. Protein product: CASRTGGAAGELFF.

In its sample, this clonotype was seen many times. The rearrangement joins TRBV2 to TRBJ1-5, with D hard to call. In germline, CDR1 is SNHLY, CDR2 FYNNEI. This CDR3 has 13 amino acids. The V end was cut by 4 bases, the J end by 5 bases, with 9 bases between. CDR3 DNA sequence: TGTGCCAGCAGTGGGGTGCGGGATCAGCCCCAGCATTTT. Residues: CASSGVRDQPQHF.

The J gene is TRBJ1-3, the V gene TRBV28; 7 bases line up with TRBD1. The germline CDR1 and CDR2 sequences are MDHEN and SYDVKM. J lost 1 base, V lost 5 bases, and 5 bases had no gene match. CDR3 length: 15 residues. CDR3 loop: CASSEDRASGNTIYF. The DNA for the CDR3 is TGTGCCAGCAGTGAAGACAGGGCATCTGGAAACACCATATATTTT.

This rearrangement joins TRBV5-1 to TRBJ2-3, with TRBD1 identical over 7 bases. V gave up 1 base and J gave up 0 bases; unmatched junction bases: 8. Germline V gene lookup returns CDR1 SGHRS and CDR2 YFSETQ. CDR3 size: 17 residues. CDR3 loop: CASSLRGRQGSTDTQYF. The CDR3 DNA follows: TGCGCCAGCAGCTTGAGGGGAAGACAGGGAAGCACAGATACGCAGTATTTT.